A selection of T cell receptor beta chains follows, all from one sample in a study of cytomegalovirus exposure and HLA in healthy donors. Method: immunoSEQ multiplex PCR; TCRdb's copy keeps in-frame clones and lacks some. The data include under 200,000 clones; the top ten clones carry 5.5% to 7.5%. Sequencing used PBMCs. The receptors were gathered from a man aged 25 to 40 in good health and CMV-seronegative. Both conserved end residues are part of each CDR3. The order of the fields is J gene, V gene, D gene, CDR3 DNA, CDR3 protein. The D gene is left open where the match is weak.

>TRBJ1-1|TRBV7-9|.
TGTGCCAGCAGCTTATACGAGCAGGGTGGCACTGAAGCTTTCTTT
CASSLYEQGGTEAFF
>TRBJ2-3|TRBV29-1|TRBD2
TGCAGCGTTGAGGATAGCGGGGAACAAGATACGCAGTATTTT
CSVEDSGEQDTQYF
>TRBJ2-7|TRBV10-3|TRBD2
TGTGCCATCAGTGAGCCAGCGGGGCCCTCCTACGAGCAGTACTTC
CAISEPAGPSYEQYF
>TRBJ1-1|TRBV29-1|.
TGCAGCGTTGAAAGTGGCATGAACACTGAAGCTTTCTTT
CSVESGMNTEAFF
>TRBJ2-7|TRBV14|TRBD2
TGTGCCAGCAGCGTCCGTAGCGGGGGGAGCTACGAGCAGTACTTC
CASSVRSGGSYEQYF
>TRBJ1-1|TRBV2|TRBD1
TGTGCCAGCCTGGGACAGGCGAACACTGAAGCTTTCTTT
CASLGQANTEAFF
>TRBJ1-1|TRBV2|.
TGTGCCAGCAGTGATAGGGGCTTGAACACTGAAGCTTTCTTT
CASSDRGLNTEAFF
>TRBJ1-6|TRBV5-6|.
TGTGCCAGCAGCTTGGACAGCGGAGCTTTAAATTCACCCCTCCACTTT
CASSLDSGALNSPLHF
>TRBJ2-7|TRBV27|TRBD2
TGTGCCAGCAGACCACGAGGCGGGAGCACCCACGAGCAGTACTTC
CASRPRGGSTHEQYF
>TRBJ1-1|TRBV7-9|TRBD1
TGTGCCAGCAGTACAGGGGCCCGGAACACTGAAGCTTTCTTT
CASSTGARNTEAFF
>TRBJ2-7|TRBV6-6|TRBD1
TGTGCCAGCAGTTACGGGGGACAGAGGAACTACGAGCAGTACTTC
CASSYGGQRNYEQYF
>TRBJ1-5|TRBV4-1|.
TGCGCCAGCAGCCAAGAACAGCTGGCAGGCCTCCTCGGTCAGCCCCAGCATTTT
CASSQEQLAGLLGQPQHF
>TRBJ1-5|TRBV7-2|.
TGTGCCAGCAGCTTCGGGGAAAATCAGCCCCAGCATTTT
CASSFGENQPQHF
>TRBJ2-7|TRBV2|.
TGTGCCAGCAGAGGGGGGGGAGGGAGGGTCTACGAGCAGTACTTC
CASRGGGGRVYEQYF
>TRBJ1-1|TRBV5-5|.
TGTGCCAGCAGCCAGGGACACTCCTCCCCCGAAGCTTTCTTT
CASSQGHSSPEAFF
>TRBJ1-4|TRBV15|TRBD1
TGTGCCACCAGCAGGGACAGGGAAGTGGAAAAACTGTTTTTT
CATSRDREVEKLFF
>TRBJ2-2|TRBV7-9|TRBD1
TGTGCCAGCAGCTTCGGACAGGGGTTGAACACCGGGGAGCTGTTTTTT
CASSFGQGLNTGELFF
>TRBJ2-5|TRBV2|TRBD1
TGTGCCAGCAGACCCGGACAGGGACCACAAGAGACCCAGTACTTC
CASRPGQGPQETQYF
>TRBJ1-3|TRBV6-5|.
TGTGCCAGCAGTTCCCGCAGGGGATCGAGAAACACCATATATTTT
CASSSRRGSRNTIYF
>TRBJ2-1|TRBV28|TRBD1
TGTGCCAGCAGTACGACAGGGACAAGCCTCAATGAGCAGTTCTTC
CASSTTGTSLNEQFF
>TRBJ2-7|TRBV27|TRBD2
TGTGCCAGCAGTTTATCTCAGACTAGCGGAGGGGGGTACGAGCAGTACTTC
CASSLSQTSGGGYEQYF
>TRBJ1-1|TRBV6-6|TRBD1
TGTGCCAGCAGTTACTCGAAAGGGGGCCACACTGAAGCTTTCTTT
CASSYSKGGHTEAFF
>TRBJ2-2|TRBV9|TRBD1
TGTGCCAGCAGCGTAAACTCAGGGGGTAACACCGGGGAGCTGTTTTTT
CASSVNSGGNTGELFF
>TRBJ2-7|TRBV6-5|TRBD1
TGTGCCAGCAGTTTGGACAGGGGGCTCGAGCAGTACTTC
CASSLDRGLEQYF
>TRBJ2-3|TRBV4-3|TRBD2
TGCGCCAGCAGCCAAGTCGCCGGGGGGTCTAGCACAGATACGCAGTATTTT
CASSQVAGGSSTDTQYF
>TRBJ1-4|TRBV28|.
TGTGCCAGCAGCCCCTACGAAAAACTGTTTTTT
CASSPYEKLFF
>TRBJ2-2|TRBV7-3|.
TGTGCCAGCAGCCCGGACATGGCCGGGGAGCTGTTTTTT
CASSPDMAGELFF
>TRBJ2-7|TRBV5-5|TRBD1
TGTGCCAGCAGGACGACAGGGGCGAACTACGAGCAGTACTTC
CASRTTGANYEQYF
>TRBJ2-2|TRBV6-1|TRBD1
TGTGCCAGCAGTCGACAGGGTTCGGCCGGGGAGCTGTTTTTT
CASSRQGSAGELFF
>TRBJ2-7|TRBV19|.
TGTGCCAGTAGTACCACCAGTAGCCAGCAGTACTTC
CASSTTSSQQYF
>TRBJ2-7|TRBV19|.
TGTGCCAGTAGTCTCGGGACACCTTCAGTAGGGCCCTACGAGCAGTACTTC
CASSLGTPSVGPYEQYF
>TRBJ2-7|TRBV10-3|.
TGTGCCATCAGTGGAGATCGGCCAGGGGCCCAGCTAATTTACGAGCAGTACTTC
CAISGDRPGAQLIYEQYF
>TRBJ1-1|TRBV18|.
TGTGCCAGCTCACCACCGGAGAGGGACACTGAAGCTTTCTTT
CASSPPERDTEAFF
>TRBJ1-1|TRBV6-6|.
TGTGCCAGCACAGACATGAACACTGAAGCTTTCTTT
CASTDMNTEAFF
>TRBJ1-4|TRBV29-1|TRBD1
TGCAGCGTGGCCGGACAGGCCCAAGGGGAAAAACTGTTTTTT
CSVAGQAQGEKLFF
>TRBJ2-6|TRBV9|.
TGTGCCAGCGGGTCGGACATTCCCCCTGGGGCCAACGTCCTGACTTTC
CASGSDIPPGANVLTF
>TRBJ2-2|TRBV5-1|.
TGCGCCAGCAGCAAGACAGAGACCGGGGAGCTGTTTTTT
CASSKTETGELFF
>TRBJ2-1|TRBV6-1|.
TGTGCCAGCAGTGAAGCGTTCCTCAGCTCCTACAATGAGCAGTTCTTC
CASSEAFLSSYNEQFF
>TRBJ2-3|TRBV7-9|TRBD2
TGTGCCAGCAGCTCTCGGACTAGCGGGGGAAGCACAGATACGCAGTATTTT
CASSSRTSGGSTDTQYF
>TRBJ2-1|TRBV10-2|TRBD2
TGCGCCAGCAGTGAGGAGGGACTAGCGTTCTACAATGAGCAGTTCTTC
CASSEEGLAFYNEQFF
>TRBJ2-3|TRBV10-3|TRBD2
TGTGCCATCAGGAACGGACTAGCGGGAGAGGTAGATACGCAGTATTTT
CAIRNGLAGEVDTQYF
>TRBJ1-2|TRBV18|.
TGTGCCAGCTCACGGGCCCCAGAGGGTGGCTACACCTTC
CASSRAPEGGYTF
>TRBJ2-7|TRBV2|.
TGTGCCAGCACTCTGGGTTTGAGGGAGCAGTACTTC
CASTLGLREQYF
>TRBJ1-1|TRBV6-1|TRBD1
TGTGCCAGCAATATAGACAGGGCGGAAGCTTTCTTT
CASNIDRAEAFF
>TRBJ2-5|TRBV5-8|.
TGTGCCAGCACTCAATATCCCGCAGGAGAGACCCAGTACTTC
CASTQYPAGETQYF
>TRBJ2-7|TRBV5-1|.
TGCGCCAGCAGCTTGAGGAGGGGCTACTACGAGCAGTACTTC
CASSLRRGYYEQYF
>TRBJ1-4|TRBV4-1|.
TGCGCCAGCAGCCCCCCGGGACAAAATGAAAAACTGTTTTTT
CASSPPGQNEKLFF
>TRBJ2-3|TRBV28|.
TGTGCCAGCAGTCTAAGGGGAACAGATACGCAGTATTTT
CASSLRGTDTQYF
>TRBJ1-1|TRBV6-5|.
TGTGCCAGCAGCACGAGGGGGTCCACTGAAGCTTTCTTT
CASSTRGSTEAFF
>TRBJ2-2|TRBV5-1|.
TGCGCCAGCAGCACACAGGGTGGCGGGGAGCTGTTTTTT
CASSTQGGGELFF
>TRBJ2-7|TRBV4-2|TRBD2
TGTGCCAGCAGCCAAGATGGGACGGGAGGGATCTACGAGCAGTACTTC
CASSQDGTGGIYEQYF
>TRBJ1-2|TRBV7-9|TRBD1
TGTGCCGGCGCCTGGGACAGGGGATTCGGTGGCTACACCTTC
CAGAWDRGFGGYTF